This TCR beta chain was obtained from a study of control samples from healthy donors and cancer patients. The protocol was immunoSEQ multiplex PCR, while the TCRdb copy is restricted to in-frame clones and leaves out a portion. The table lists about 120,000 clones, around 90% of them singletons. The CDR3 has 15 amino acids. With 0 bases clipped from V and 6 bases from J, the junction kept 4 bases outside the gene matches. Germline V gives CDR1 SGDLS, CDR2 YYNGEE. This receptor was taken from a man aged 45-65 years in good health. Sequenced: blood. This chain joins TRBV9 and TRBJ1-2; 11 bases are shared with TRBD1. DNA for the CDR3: TGTGCCAGCAGCGTAGAGGGGACAGGGGGGAATGGCTACACCTTC. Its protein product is CASSVEGTGGNGYTF.